The T cell receptor beta chain under discussion was sequenced for a study of blood T cell repertoires in COVID-19. Only in-frame clones appear in the TCRdb table, and some are missing; sequencing was by immunoSEQ multiplex PCR. The repertoire includes about 240,000 clones, around 86% of them detected once, and about 3.3% sits in the top ten. The TCR sequence derives from a woman aged 40 to 49 with acute COVID-19. Sequenced: PBMCs or T cells enriched from blood (not recorded which).

The CDR3, as DNA: TGTGCCAGTAGTAAGATGGGGGGATATCAGCCCCAGCATTTT. As protein: CASSKMGGYQPQHF. This chain uses TRBV19 with TRBJ1-5, with a tentative D call TRBD1 (5 bases). The CDR3 runs to 14 residues. Trimming left V 4 bases short and J 5 bases short, with 12 bases between. Germline loops: CDR1 LNHDA, CDR2 SQIVND (reference sequence).